Listed below are T cell receptor beta chains from one sample, sequenced in a study of post-analysis software for immune sequencing data. TCRdb ran MiXCR on the PCR reads and lists one entry per CDR3 protein. Of roughly 800,000 distinct CDR3 sequences listed, under 60% are singletons. The source material was blood. The receptors here all came from a girl aged 10 to 17 with multiple sclerosis. The CDR3 runs from the conserved cysteine through the conserved F or W. Each record gives: V gene, D gene, clone size, J gene, CDR3 DNA, CDR3 protein. A D gene is named only where the DNA matches it firmly. Size values are once, few and many counts, or a class for expanded clones, and some rows have none.

>TRBV20-1|TRBD1|NA|TRBJ1-1
TGCAGTGCTCCAGAGGCAGGGGGCAACACTGAAGCTTTCTTT
CSAPEAGGNTEAFF
>TRBV12-3/TRBV12-4|NA|few|TRBJ2-5
TGTGCCAGCAGCACTCGGCCGAGGGGGTTGGAGACCCAGTACTTC
CASSTRPRGLETQYF
>TRBV20-1|NA|few|TRBJ1-2
TGCAGTGCTAGCCCTGAAACAGCCTATGGCTACACCTTC
CSASPETAYGYTF
>TRBV12-3/TRBV12-4|TRBD1|NA|TRBJ2-5
TGTGCCAGCAGTTTAGTTCTTCCGGGACAGGGGTGGGAGACCCAGTACTTC
CASSLVLPGQGWETQYF
>TRBV7-2|NA|few|TRBJ2-3
TGTGCCAGCAGCTTAGCTAGAACCACAGATACGCAGTATTTT
CASSLARTTDTQYF
>TRBV29-1|NA|NA|TRBJ2-1
TGCAGCGTTGACAGGGGGACTAGTAGTGTGAATGAGCAGTTCTTC
CSVDRGTSSVNEQFF
>TRBV10-3|TRBD1|few|TRBJ1-2
TGTGCCATCAGTGAGTCGCAGGGGGCCGATGGCTACACCTTC
CAISESQGADGYTF
>TRBV6-5|TRBD2|few|TRBJ2-3
TGTGCCAGCAGTTACGTTAGCGGGAGAGGGGATACGCAGTATTTT
CASSYVSGRGDTQYF
>TRBV7-3|NA|few|TRBJ2-5
TGTGCCAGCAGCTTAAGGGGCTCGATTGGAGAGACCCAGTACTTC
CASSLRGSIGETQYF
>TRBV4-2|NA|NA|TRBJ2-3
TGTGCCAGCAGCCCTTGGCGGGGGCTAAGTGTGCGGACAGATACGCAGTATTTT
CASSPWRGLSVRTDTQYF
>TRBV27|NA|few|TRBJ2-7
TGTGCCAGCAGCGACCAGGGGGGAGGATACGAGCAGTACTTC
CASSDQGGGYEQYF
>TRBV5-1|TRBD1|few|TRBJ2-3
TGCGCCAGCAGCTTGGACAGGGGGCTAAGAGGAGCAGATACGCAGTATTTT
CASSLDRGLRGADTQYF
>TRBV6-6|NA|few|TRBJ2-5
TGTGCCAGCCACCGGGGGACCCAAGAGACCCAGTACTTC
CASHRGTQETQYF
>TRBV15|NA|NA|TRBJ2-1
TGTGCCACCAGCAGGGACAACTCCTACAATGAGCAGTTCTTC
CATSRDNSYNEQFF
>TRBV11-3|NA|NA|TRBJ2-4
TGTGCCAGCAGCCCCCCGCGGCTAGCCAAAAACATTCAGTACTTC
CASSPPRLAKNIQYF
>TRBV6-2/TRBV6-3|TRBD2|NA|TRBJ2-1
TGTGCCAGCACCGGGACTAGCGGGGAAAATGAGCAGTTCTTC
CASTGTSGENEQFF
>TRBV13|NA|NA|TRBJ2-5
TGTGCCAGCAGCATTATGCAAGAGACCCAGTACTTC
CASSIMQETQYF
>TRBV7-3|TRBD1|few|TRBJ1-2
TGTGCCAGCAGCTCCGGGACAGGTCGCAGGTACACCTTC
CASSSGTGRRYTF
>TRBV7-6|NA|NA|TRBJ1-1
TGTGCCAGCAGCTTCCAGCCTAAGGAGGAAGCTTTCTTT
CASSFQPKEEAFF
>TRBV9|NA|NA|TRBJ2-7
TGTGCCAGCAGCCAAGATGGCGATAACTACGAGCAGTACTTC
CASSQDGDNYEQYF
>TRBV4-2|TRBD1|NA|TRBJ2-1
TGTGCCAGCAGCCAAGGTTCCGGGACAGGCATACCTCACTACAATGAGCAGTTCTTC
CASSQGSGTGIPHYNEQFF
>TRBV4-1|TRBD1|NA|TRBJ2-7
TGCGCCAGCAGCCAATCTAACACAGGGGCTTCCGAGCAGTACTTC
CASSQSNTGASEQYF
>TRBV10-3|TRBD1|NA|TRBJ2-5
TGTGCCACATGGGACAGGGGGCAAAGTGAGGAGACCCAGTACTTC
CATWDRGQSEETQYF
>TRBV29-1|NA|many|TRBJ2-7
TGCAGCGCCGTGGGGTGGGGCGGGGTCGGCGAGCAGTACTTC
CSAVGWGGVGEQYF
>TRBV4-3|TRBD1|NA|TRBJ2-7
TGCGCCAGCAGCCAAGGTTGGGCAGGGGGCTACGAGCAGTACTTC
CASSQGWAGGYEQYF
>TRBV20-1|TRBD2|NA|TRBJ2-1
TGCAGTGCTAGGGAACTAGCGGGAGGCGGCAATGAGCAGTTCTTC
CSARELAGGGNEQFF
>TRBV29-1|TRBD2|NA|TRBJ2-1
TGCAGCACGCGGACTAGCAACAATGAGCAGTTCTTC
CSTRTSNNEQFF
>TRBV24-1|TRBD1|NA|TRBJ1-5
TGTGCCACCAGTGACCCCTGGGACAGGGACAATCAGCCCCAGCATTTT
CATSDPWDRDNQPQHF
>TRBV29-1|NA|once|TRBJ2-1
TGCAGCGTTGAACGGTGGGACATCTACAATGAGCAGTTCTTC
CSVERWDIYNEQFF
>TRBV6-2/TRBV6-3|NA|NA|TRBJ1-5
TGTGCCAGCAGTTACGGGAATCAGCCCCAGCATTTT
CASSYGNQPQHF
>TRBV12-3/TRBV12-4|NA|many|TRBJ2-1
TGTGCCAGCAGTTTAGGCGGGACTTCATACAATGAGCAGTTCTTC
CASSLGGTSYNEQFF
>TRBV11-1|NA|few|TRBJ2-3
TGTGCCAGCAGCTCATTTCGGGACTCAGGGGCAGATACGCAGTATTTT
CASSSFRDSGADTQYF
>TRBV27|TRBD2|NA|TRBJ2-4
TGTGCCAGCAGTCTACAAGCGGGGGGCCTAGCCAAAAACATTCAGTACTTC
CASSLQAGGLAKNIQYF
>TRBV4-3|NA|NA|TRBJ2-4
TGCGCCAGCAGCCAAGACAGGACGACAGGCTACATTCAGTACTTC
CASSQDRTTGYIQYF
>TRBV27|NA|NA|TRBJ2-7
TGTGCCAGCAGACAGACCACCGGAAAGGAACAGTACTTC
CASRQTTGKEQYF
>TRBV15|TRBD2|few|TRBJ2-7
TGTGCCACCAGCAGAGAGCGACTAGCGGGAGGTCGCTCCTACGAGCAGTACTTC
CATSRERLAGGRSYEQYF
>TRBV18|TRBD2|NA|TRBJ2-1
TGTGCCAGCTCACCTCAAGGGAGGGCAAACTCCTACAATGAGCAGTTCTTC
CASSPQGRANSYNEQFF
>TRBV5-1|NA|few|TRBJ2-7
TGCGCCAGCAAAGGAGGCGGGTTCTACGAGCAGTACTTC
CASKGGGFYEQYF
>TRBV7-2|NA|NA|TRBJ1-1
TGTGCCAGCAGCTTAGATCGGGGGACAGCTTTCTTT
CASSLDRGTAFF
>TRBV7-9|TRBD2|NA|TRBJ2-7
TGTGCCAGCAGCTGGGGACTAGCGGGAGGGCCCGGGAGCTCCTACGAGCAGTACTTC
CASSWGLAGGPGSSYEQYF
>TRBV13|NA|NA|TRBJ1-4
TGTGCCAGCAGCGGGTGGGCAACTAATGAAAAACTGTTTTTT
CASSGWATNEKLFF
>TRBV20-1|TRBD1|NA|TRBJ2-7
TGCAGTGCTAACGCCCCTTTGGAACAGGGGGCCTACGAGCAGTACTTC
CSANAPLEQGAYEQYF
>TRBV6-1|NA|NA|TRBJ1-5
TGTGCCAGCAGTACTGACCGGGCCTCCAATCAGCCCCAGCATTTT
CASSTDRASNQPQHF
>TRBV20-1|NA|few|TRBJ2-7
TGCAGTGCTATCGGCCATAACTCCTACGAGCAGTACTTC
CSAIGHNSYEQYF